The 9 T cell receptor beta chains below come from one sample, sequenced in a study of graft-versus-host responses after intestinal transplantation. Their antigens remain unidentified. Using immunoSEQ multiplex PCR, the repertoire was profiled, and TCRdb retains in-frame clones only, with some absent. This table holds about 120,000 clones, about 92% found once. The input for sequencing was unstimulated CD4+ T cells sorted from spleen or lymph node cells, taken before transplant. The receptors come from a human donor who was the organ donor for an intestinal transplant.

This clone came up a few times. The rearrangement uses TRBV4-1 and TRBJ2-5; D is uncertain. Germline assignment: CDR1 MGHRA and CDR2 YSYEKL. The CDR3 loop spans 16 amino acids. With 0 bases removed from V and 1 base from J, the gap between germline ends came to 12 bases. In nucleotides, the CDR3 is TGCGCCAGCAGCCAAGAGGGCAATTCCGCCCAAGAGACCCAGTACTTC. It translates to CASSQEGNSAQETQYF.

The chain uses TRBV10-1 and TRBJ2-3, with 11 bases fitting TRBD2. The CDR3 totals 16 residues. Germline CDR1 is WNHNN and CDR2 is SYGVQD (reference sequence). Unmatched junction bases numbered 7, after V lost 6 bases and J lost 2 bases. CDR3 sequence: CASSHYSGRATDTQYF. The CDR3 DNA follows: TGCGCCAGCAGCCACTATAGCGGGAGGGCCACAGATACGCAGTATTTT.

The chain couples TRBV5-5 to TRBJ2-7; 15 bases are shared with TRBD2. Germline lookup yields CDR1 SGHKS and CDR2 YYEKEE (reference sequence). Trimming at V came to 4 bases and at J to 2 bases, leaving 7 bases not matched to a gene. The CDR3 runs to 17 residues. The CDR3 here is CASSPGLAGGPPYEQYF. The CDR3 DNA follows: TGTGCCAGCAGCCCAGGACTAGCGGGAGGGCCCCCCTACGAGCAGTACTTC.

The V call is TRBV7-2, the J call TRBJ2-2; 7 positions agree with TRBD1. The germline gives CDR1 SGHTA, CDR2 FQGNSA. Trimming took 4 bases from V and 6 from J; bases not matched to a gene: 5. CDR3 length: 14 residues. CDR3 region: CASSSRQGPGELFF. The CDR3 DNA reads TGTGCCAGCAGCTCTAGACAGGGTCCCGGGGAGCTGTTTTTT.

The chain employs TRBV25-1 and TRBJ2-7, with D maybe TRBD2 (5 bases). The CDR3 runs 13 residues. V lost 4 bases and J lost 0, with 7 bases in between. Germline V gene data show CDR1 as MGHDK and CDR2 as SYGVNS. The CDR3 is CASSAGDSYEQYF. CDR3 DNA: TGTGCCAGCAGTGCCGGGGACTCCTACGAGCAGTACTTC.

V usage is TRBV2 and J usage is TRBJ1-2; D is unresolved. The CDR3 covers 13 residues. V gave up 3 bases and J gave up 2 bases, with 7 bases separating them. Germline lookup yields CDR1 SNHLY and CDR2 FYNNEI. CDR3 residues: CASSDGVNYGYTF. CDR3 sequence (DNA): TGTGCCAGCAGTGATGGGGTGAACTATGGCTACACCTTC.

The chain has TRBV15 and TRBJ2-5; D remains unclear. Germline V gives CDR1 LNHNV, CDR2 YYDKDF (reference sequence). The germline V and J ends were trimmed by 5 bases and 3 bases, with 13 bases remaining between them. This CDR3 spans 14 amino acids. For the CDR3, the DNA is TGTGCCACCAGCGCCCTCCCGGCGGAAGAGACCCAGTACTTC. This encodes CATSALPAEETQYF.

V gene TRBV6-6 combines with J gene TRBJ2-7; D unclear. The CDR3 totals 13 residues. V was trimmed by 2 bases and J by 2 bases, leaving 7 bases between them. Germline V CDR1 and CDR2: MNHNY, SVGAGI (reference sequence). CDR3 region: CASSYSRTYEQYF. CDR3 in DNA: TGTGCCAGCAGTTACAGTCGTACCTACGAGCAGTACTTC.

This clone has just one count. The V gene is TRBV11-2, the J gene TRBJ2-5; D gene uncertain. Germline V gives CDR1 SGHAT, CDR2 FQNNGV. The length of the CDR3 is 13 residues. Trimming pared 1 base from V and 1 base from J, leaving 4 bases between. The CDR3 bases are TGTGCCAGCAGCTTAGCTAGCCAAGAGACCCAGTACTTC. Residues: CASSLASQETQYF.